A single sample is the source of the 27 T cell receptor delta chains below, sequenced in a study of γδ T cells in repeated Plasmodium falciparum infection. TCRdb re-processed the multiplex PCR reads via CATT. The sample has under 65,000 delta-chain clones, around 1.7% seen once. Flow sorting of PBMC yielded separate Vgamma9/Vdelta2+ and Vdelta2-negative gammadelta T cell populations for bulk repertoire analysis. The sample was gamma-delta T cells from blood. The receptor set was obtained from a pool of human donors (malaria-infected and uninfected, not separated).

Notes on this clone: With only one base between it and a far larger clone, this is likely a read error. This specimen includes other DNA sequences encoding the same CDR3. The CDR3 sequence is CACDRLGDTLTAQLFF. The CDR3 region has the DNA TGTGCCTGTGACAGACTGGGGGACACTTTGACAGCACAACTCTTCTTT. The chain has TRDV2 and TRDJ2; 9 bases are shared with TRDD3. No J gene was available from TCRdb, and it was assigned here by a germline match of the DNA. J was trimmed by 0 bases and V by 2 bases; bases with no gene match: 3. CDR3 length: 16 amino acids. CDR1 and CDR2 from the germline V gene are GEAIGNYY and EKD.

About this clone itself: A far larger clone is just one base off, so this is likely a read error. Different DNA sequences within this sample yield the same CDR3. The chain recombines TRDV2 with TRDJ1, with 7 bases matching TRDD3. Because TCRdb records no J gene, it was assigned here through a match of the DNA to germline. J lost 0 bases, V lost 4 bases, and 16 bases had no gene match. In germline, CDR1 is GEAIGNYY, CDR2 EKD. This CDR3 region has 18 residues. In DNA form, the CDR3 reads TGTGCCTGTGATACCCTGGGTTTACTGGGGACGCACACCGATAAACTCATCTTT. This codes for CACDTLGLLGTHTDKLIF.

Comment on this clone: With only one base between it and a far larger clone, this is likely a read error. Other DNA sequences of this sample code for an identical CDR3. CDR3 protein: CALGERVSSIPPWGYAGTDKLIF. CDR3 coding DNA: TGTGCTCTTGGGGAACGAGTTTCCTCAATCCCGCCCTGGGGATACGCGGGCACCGATAAGCTCATCTTT. This chain joins TRDV1 and TRDJ1; TRDD3 matches at 9 bases. The CDR3 is 23 amino acids. The germline V gene encodes CDR1 TSWWSYY and CDR2 QGS.

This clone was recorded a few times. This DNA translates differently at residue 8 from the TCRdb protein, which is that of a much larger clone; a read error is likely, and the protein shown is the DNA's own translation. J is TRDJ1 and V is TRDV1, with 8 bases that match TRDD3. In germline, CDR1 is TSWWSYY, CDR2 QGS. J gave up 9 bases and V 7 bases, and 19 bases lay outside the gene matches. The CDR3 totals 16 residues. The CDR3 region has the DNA TGTGCTCTTGCCGTTCCTGTGGCCTACTGGGGGTCCGAACTCATCTTT. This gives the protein CALAVPVAYWGSELIF.

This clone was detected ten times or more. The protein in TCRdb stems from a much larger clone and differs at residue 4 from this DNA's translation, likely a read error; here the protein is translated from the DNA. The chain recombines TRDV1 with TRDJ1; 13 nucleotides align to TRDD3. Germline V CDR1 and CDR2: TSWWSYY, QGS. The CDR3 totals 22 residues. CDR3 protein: CALEELGSSRTGGYVDTDKLIF. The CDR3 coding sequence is TGTGCTCTTGAGGAACTGGGATCAAGTCGTACTGGGGGATACGTCGACACCGATAAACTCATCTTT.

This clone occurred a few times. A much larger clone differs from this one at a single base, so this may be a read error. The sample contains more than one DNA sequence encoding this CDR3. The CDR3 sequence is CALGEPPSYLYVGGYAGSDKLIF. The CDR3 DNA reads TGTGCTCTTGGGGAACCCCCTTCCTACCTTTATGTGGGGGGATACGCAGGATCCGATAAGCTCATCTTT. The chain links TRDV1 to TRDJ1; D possibly corresponds to TRDD3 (10 bases). The CDR3 extends over 23 amino acids. The V gene's germline CDR1 is TSWWSYY and CDR2 QGS.

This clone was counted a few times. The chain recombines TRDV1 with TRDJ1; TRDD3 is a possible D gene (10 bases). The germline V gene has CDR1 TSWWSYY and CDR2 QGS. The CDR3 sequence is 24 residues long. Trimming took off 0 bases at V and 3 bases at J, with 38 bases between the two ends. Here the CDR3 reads CALGELRTFLRSNRGGYRADKLIF. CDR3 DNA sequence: TGTGCTCTTGGGGAACTAAGAACCTTCCTACGGAGCAACCGTGGGGGATACCGAGCCGATAAACTCATCTTT.

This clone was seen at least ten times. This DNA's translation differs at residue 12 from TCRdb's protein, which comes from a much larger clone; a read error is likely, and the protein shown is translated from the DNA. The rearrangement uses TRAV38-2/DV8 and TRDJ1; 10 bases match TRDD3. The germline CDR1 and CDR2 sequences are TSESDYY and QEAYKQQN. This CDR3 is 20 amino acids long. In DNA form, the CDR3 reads TGTGCGCCCATGGGGCTCCCGGACTGGGGGATGCACCTGTACACCGATAAACTCATCTTT. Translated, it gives CAPMGLPDWGMHLYTDKLIF.

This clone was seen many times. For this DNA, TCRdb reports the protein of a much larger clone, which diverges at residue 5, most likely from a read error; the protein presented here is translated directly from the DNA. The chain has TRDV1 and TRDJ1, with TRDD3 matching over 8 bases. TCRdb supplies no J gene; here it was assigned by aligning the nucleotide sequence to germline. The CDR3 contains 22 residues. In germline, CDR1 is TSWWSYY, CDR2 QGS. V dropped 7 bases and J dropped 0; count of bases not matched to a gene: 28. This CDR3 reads CALEVPPSHTGGRQLYTDKLIF. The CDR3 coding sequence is TGTGCTCTTGAGGTCCCGCCGTCCCATACTGGGGGCCGACAACTGTACACCGATAAACTCATCTTT.

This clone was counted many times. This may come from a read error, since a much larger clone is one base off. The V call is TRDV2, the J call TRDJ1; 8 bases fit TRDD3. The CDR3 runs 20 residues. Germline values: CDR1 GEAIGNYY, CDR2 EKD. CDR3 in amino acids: CACDTAFPPATGGYTDELIF. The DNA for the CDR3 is TGTGCCTGTGACACGGCCTTCCCACCGGCTACTGGGGGGTACACCGATGAACTCATCTTT.

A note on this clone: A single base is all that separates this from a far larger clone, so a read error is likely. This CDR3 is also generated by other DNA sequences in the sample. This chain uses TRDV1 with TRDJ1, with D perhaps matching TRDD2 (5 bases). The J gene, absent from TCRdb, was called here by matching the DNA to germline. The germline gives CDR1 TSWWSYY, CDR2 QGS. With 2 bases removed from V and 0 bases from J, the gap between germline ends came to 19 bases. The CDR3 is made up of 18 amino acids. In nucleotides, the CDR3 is TGTGCTCTTGGGGAATTTTTCCTGCTTAGCCGTAACACCGATAAACTCATCTTT. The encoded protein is CALGEFFLLSRNTDKLIF.

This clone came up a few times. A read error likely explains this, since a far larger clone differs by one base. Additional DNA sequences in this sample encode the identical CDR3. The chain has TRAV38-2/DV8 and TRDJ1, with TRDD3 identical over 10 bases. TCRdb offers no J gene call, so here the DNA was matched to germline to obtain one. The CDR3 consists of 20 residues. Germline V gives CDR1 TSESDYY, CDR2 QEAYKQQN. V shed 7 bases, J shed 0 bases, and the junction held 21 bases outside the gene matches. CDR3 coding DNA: TGTGCTTATGCTCTGAGTAGATGGGGGATACTGCGATATTACACCGATAAACTCATCTTT. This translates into CAYALSRWGILRYYTDKLIF.

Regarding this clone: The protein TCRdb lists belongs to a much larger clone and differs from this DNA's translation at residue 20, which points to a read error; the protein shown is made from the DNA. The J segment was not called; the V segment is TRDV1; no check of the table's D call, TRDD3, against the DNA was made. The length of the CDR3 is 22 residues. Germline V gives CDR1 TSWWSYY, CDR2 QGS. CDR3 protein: CALGELRLTFWGKTSYTDKHIF. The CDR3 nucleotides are TGTGCTCTTGGGGAACTAAGACTGACCTTCTGGGGGAAAACTAGCTACACCGATAAACACATCTTT.

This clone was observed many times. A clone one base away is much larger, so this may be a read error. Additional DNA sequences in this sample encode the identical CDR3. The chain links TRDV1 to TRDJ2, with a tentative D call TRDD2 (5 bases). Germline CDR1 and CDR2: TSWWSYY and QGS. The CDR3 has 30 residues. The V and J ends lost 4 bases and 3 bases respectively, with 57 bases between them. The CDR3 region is CALGGLTTKPPLPGFRNDACGSALTAQLFF. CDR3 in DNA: TGTGCTCTTGGGGGACTAACAACTAAACCCCCCCTACCCGGATTTCGTAATGATGCCTGTGGTAGTGCTCTGACAGCACAACTCTTCTTT.

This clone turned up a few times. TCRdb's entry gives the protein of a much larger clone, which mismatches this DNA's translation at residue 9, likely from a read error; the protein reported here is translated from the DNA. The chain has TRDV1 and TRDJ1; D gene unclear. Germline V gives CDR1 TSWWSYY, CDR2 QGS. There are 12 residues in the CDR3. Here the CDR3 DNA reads TGTGCTCTGGGAGTCGGTGCCGATAGACTCATCTTT. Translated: CALGVGADRLIF.

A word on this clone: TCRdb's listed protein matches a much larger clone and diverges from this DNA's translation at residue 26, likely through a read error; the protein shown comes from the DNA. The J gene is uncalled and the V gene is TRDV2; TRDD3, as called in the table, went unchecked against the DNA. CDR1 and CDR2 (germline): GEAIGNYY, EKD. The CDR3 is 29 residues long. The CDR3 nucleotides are TGTGCCTGTGACCCTGCCTTCCGGCCCAATGGAGTAGAGCCCTTACTGGGGGCCGACGCTGACCTATACACCGATAACCTCATCTTT. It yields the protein CACDPAFRPNGVEPLLGADADLYTDNLIF.

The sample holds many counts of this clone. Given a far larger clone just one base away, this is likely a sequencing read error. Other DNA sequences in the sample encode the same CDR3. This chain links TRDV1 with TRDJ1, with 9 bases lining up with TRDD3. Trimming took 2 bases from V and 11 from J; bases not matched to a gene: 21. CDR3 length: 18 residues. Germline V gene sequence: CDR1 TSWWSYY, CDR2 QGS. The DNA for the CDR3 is TGTGCTCTTGGGGAAGTGGCGCCCCTCACTCTACTGGGGGAGAAGCTCATCTTT. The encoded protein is CALGEVAPLTLLGEKLIF.

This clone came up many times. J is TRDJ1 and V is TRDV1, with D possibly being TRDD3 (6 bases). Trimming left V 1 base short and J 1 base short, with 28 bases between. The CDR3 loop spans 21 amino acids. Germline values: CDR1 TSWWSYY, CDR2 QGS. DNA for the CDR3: TGTGCTCTTGGGGAACAAGCACCCCGGCGGTACTGGGTGATAGGCACCGATAAACTCATCTTT. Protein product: CALGEQAPRRYWVIGTDKLIF.

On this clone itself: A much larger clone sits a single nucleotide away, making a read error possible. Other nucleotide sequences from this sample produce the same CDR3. The CDR3 loop is CAFVTSPYWGIRFTDKLIF. CDR3 DNA: TGTGCCTTCGTAACCTCTCCGTACTGGGGGATACGATTCACCGATAAACTCATTTTT. The chain recombines TRDV3 with TRDJ1; 13 bases are shared with TRDD3. CDR3 size: 19 residues. Germline values: CDR1 TVYSNPD, CDR2 GDNSRS (reference sequence).

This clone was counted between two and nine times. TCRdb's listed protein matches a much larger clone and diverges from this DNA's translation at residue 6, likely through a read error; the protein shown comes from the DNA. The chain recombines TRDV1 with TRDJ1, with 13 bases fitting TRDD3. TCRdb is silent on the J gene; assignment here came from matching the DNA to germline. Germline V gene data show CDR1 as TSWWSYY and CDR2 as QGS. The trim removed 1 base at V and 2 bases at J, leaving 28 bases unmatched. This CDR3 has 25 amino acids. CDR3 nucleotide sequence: TGTGCTCTTGGGGAACCGGGCCCCTGGGGGTACCCGCTTACTACTGGGGGATACGAGACCGATAAACTCATCTTT. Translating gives CALGEPGPWGYPLTTGGYETDKLIF.

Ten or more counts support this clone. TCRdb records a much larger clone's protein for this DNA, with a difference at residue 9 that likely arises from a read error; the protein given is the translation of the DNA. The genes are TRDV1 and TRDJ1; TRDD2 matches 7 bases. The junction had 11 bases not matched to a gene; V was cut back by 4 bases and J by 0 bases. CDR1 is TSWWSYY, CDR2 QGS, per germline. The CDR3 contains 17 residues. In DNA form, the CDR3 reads TGTGCTCTTGGGGGGGGCCTTCCTTGCCTCCACACCGATAAACTCATCTTT. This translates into CALGGGLPCLHTDKLIF.

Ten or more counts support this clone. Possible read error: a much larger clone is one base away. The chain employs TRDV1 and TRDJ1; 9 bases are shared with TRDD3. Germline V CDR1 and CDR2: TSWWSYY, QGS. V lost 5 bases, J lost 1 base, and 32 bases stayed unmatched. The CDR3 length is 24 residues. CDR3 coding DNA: TGTGCTCTTGGGATTCTTCTAGGGGCCTTTCCTAGGACTGGGGGACTTGGAAGCACCGATAAACTCATCTTT. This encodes CALGILLGAFPRTGGLGSTDKLIF.

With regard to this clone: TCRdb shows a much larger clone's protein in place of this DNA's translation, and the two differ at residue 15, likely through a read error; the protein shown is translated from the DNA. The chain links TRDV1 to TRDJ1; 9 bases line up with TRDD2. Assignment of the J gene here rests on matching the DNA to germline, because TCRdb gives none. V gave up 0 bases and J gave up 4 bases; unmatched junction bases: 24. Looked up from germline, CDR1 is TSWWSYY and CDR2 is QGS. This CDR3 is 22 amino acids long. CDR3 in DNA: TGTGCTCTTGGGGAACTGGGGAGGCCTTCCTACGTGACTGGGAACCCTGGCGATAAACTCATCTTT. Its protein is CALGELGRPSYVTGNPGDKLIF.

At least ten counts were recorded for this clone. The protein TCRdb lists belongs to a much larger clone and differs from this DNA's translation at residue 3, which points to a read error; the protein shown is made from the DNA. The CDR3 nucleotides are TGTGCAGCCCTTATCCGGGTAGCCGATAAACTCATCTTT. It specifies CAALIRVADKLIF. The V and J genes are TRAV14/DV4 and TRDJ1; no reliable D call. The length of the CDR3 is 13 residues. The germline CDR1 and CDR2 sequences are TSDPSYG and QGSYDQQN (reference sequence). Between the trimmed V and J ends, which lost 11 bases and 3 bases, there was a span of 16 bases.

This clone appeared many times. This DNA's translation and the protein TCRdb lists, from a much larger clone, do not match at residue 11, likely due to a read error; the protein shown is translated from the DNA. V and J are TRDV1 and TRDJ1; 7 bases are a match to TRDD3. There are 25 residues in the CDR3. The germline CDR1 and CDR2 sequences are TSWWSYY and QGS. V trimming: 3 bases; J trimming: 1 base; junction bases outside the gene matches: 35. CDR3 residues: CALGDRGVWSLTLGQGVPRTDKLIF. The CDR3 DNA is TGTGCTCTTGGGGACAGAGGAGTTTGGTCCCTCACACTGGGGCAAGGGGTTCCACGCACCGATAAACTCATCTTT.

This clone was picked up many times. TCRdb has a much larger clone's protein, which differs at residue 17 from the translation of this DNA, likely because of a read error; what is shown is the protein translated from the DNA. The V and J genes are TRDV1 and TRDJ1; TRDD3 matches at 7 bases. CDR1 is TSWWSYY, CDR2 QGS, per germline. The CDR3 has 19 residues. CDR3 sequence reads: CALGEHKADWGARVDKPIF. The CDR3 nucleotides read TGTGCTCTTGGGGAACATAAGGCGGACTGGGGTGCTCGGGTCGATAAACCCATCTTT.

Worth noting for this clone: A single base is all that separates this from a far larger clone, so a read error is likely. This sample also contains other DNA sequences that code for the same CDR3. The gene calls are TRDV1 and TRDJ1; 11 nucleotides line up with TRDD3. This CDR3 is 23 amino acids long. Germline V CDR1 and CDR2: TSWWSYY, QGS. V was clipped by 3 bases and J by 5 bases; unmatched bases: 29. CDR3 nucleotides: TGTGCTCTTGGGGAGCCTGGCTTCCTTTCAAACCTACTGGGGGATATAAAAACGGATAAACTCATCTTT. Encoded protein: CALGEPGFLSNLLGDIKTDKLIF.